The rows below give T cell receptor beta chains drawn from one sample of a study of liver allograft versus peripheral blood T cells. TCRdb re-called the reads through MiXCR, storing one row per CDR3 protein. The sample holds 2,000 to 2,500 distinct CDR3 sequences, about 16% seen once. These TCRs come from a human patient who had a liver transplant. Certain T cells may be donor cells from the graft. CDR3s include the opening cysteine and the closing phenylalanine or tryptophan. The D gene is left open where the match is weak. Clone sizes are shown as once, few or many counts, or a class when the clone is expanded.

J	D	V	size	DNA	CDR3
TRBJ1-5	TRBD1	TRBV11-2	few	TGTGCCAGCAGCCCGACAGGGGGTGATCAGCCCCAGCATTTT	CASSPTGGDQPQHF
TRBJ1-1	.	TRBV6-5	large	TGCGCCAGCAGTCGGGGGGGATTGAACACTGAAGCTTTCTTT	CASSRGGLNTEAFF
TRBJ1-1	.	TRBV7-2	few	TGTGCCAGCAGCTTAGGGGCAGGAGGAGGCACTGAAGCTTTCTTT	CASSLGAGGGTEAFF
TRBJ1-5	.	TRBV20-1	medium-sized	TGCAGTGCTAGAGATCTTAGTAATCAGCCCCAGCATTTT	CSARDLSNQPQHF
TRBJ2-1	TRBD2	TRBV19	few	TGTGCCAGTAGTACCGGGGGGAGTACCTACAATGAGCAGTTCTTC	CASSTGGSTYNEQFF
TRBJ1-1	TRBD1	TRBV19	medium-sized	TGTGCCAGTAGTATAGGAGCAGCACAGGGGGAAAACACTGAAGCTTTCTTT	CASSIGAAQGENTEAFF
TRBJ2-1	TRBD1	TRBV28	medium-sized	TGTGCCAGCAGCGACAGGGGTAGCGACAATGAGCAGTTCTTC	CASSDRGSDNEQFF
TRBJ1-2	.	TRBV13	medium-sized	TGTGCCAGCAGCCTTCAAGCAGGGCAAGAAGTCCGCTATGGCTACACCTTC	CASSLQAGQEVRYGYTF
TRBJ1-4	.	TRBV27	large	TGTGCCAGCAGCCCCGATACAACTAATGAAAAACTGTTTTTT	CASSPDTTNEKLFF
TRBJ2-1	.	TRBV19	medium-sized	TGTGCCAGTAGTACCGAAGCAGGGCTGGTGGGCAATGAGCAGTTCTTC	CASSTEAGLVGNEQFF
TRBJ1-2	.	TRBV30	medium-sized	TGTGCCTGGAGTGCAGGGGAGGCCTATGGCTACACCTTC	CAWSAGEAYGYTF
TRBJ2-1	.	TRBV12-3/TRBV12-4	few	TGTGCCAGCAGTTTGGGGGGGGGCCTAAATGAGCAGTTCTTC	CASSLGGGLNEQFF
TRBJ1-1	.	TRBV6-2/TRBV6-3	medium-sized	TGTGCCAGCAGTAAACCCAGGGAGGGCACTGAAGCTTTCTTT	CASSKPREGTEAFF
TRBJ1-5	TRBD1	TRBV12-3/TRBV12-4	medium-sized	TGTGCCAGCAGTTTGACAGGGGAGTGGGATCAGCCCCAGCATTTT	CASSLTGEWDQPQHF
TRBJ1-3	.	TRBV7-2	medium-sized	TGTGCCAGCACTTGGGTCTCTGGAAACACCATATATTTT	CASTWVSGNTIYF
TRBJ1-1	.	TRBV19	medium-sized	TGTGCCAGTAGTCCAGGGTTCGGGGCTTTCTTT	CASSPGFGAFF
TRBJ1-1	.	TRBV6-6	large	TGTGCCAGCAGTTTAATAGGGGCTGAAGCTTTCTTT	CASSLIGAEAFF
TRBJ2-1	TRBD1	TRBV29-1	medium-sized	TGCAGCGTAGGGGGACAGGGGGGTAATGAGCAGTTCTTC	CSVGGQGGNEQFF
TRBJ1-2	.	TRBV18	large	TGTGCCAGCTCACCAGACGACAGTCAATATGGCTACACCTTC	CASSPDDSQYGYTF
TRBJ1-5	.	TRBV6-1	medium-sized	TGTGCCAGCATCCCGGACCCGGGGAAGCCCCAGCATTTT	CASIPDPGKPQHF
TRBJ1-1	.	TRBV13	medium-sized	TGTGCCAGCAGCGACACCTCCGGGAGTAACACTGAAGCTTTCTTT	CASSDTSGSNTEAFF
TRBJ1-2	TRBD1	TRBV29-1	medium-sized	TGCAGCGTAGGACAGGACTATGGCTACACCTTC	CSVGQDYGYTF
TRBJ1-1	.	TRBV6-6	large	TGTGCCAGCAGTTATATTCCAGGGGTGGTGGGCACTGAAGCTTTCTTT	CASSYIPGVVGTEAFF
TRBJ1-6	.	TRBV6-2/TRBV6-3	medium-sized	TGTGCCAGCAGTCCCTATTTCGCAGGGGCCTATAATTCACCCCTCCACTTT	CASSPYFAGAYNSPLHF
TRBJ1-3	.	TRBV6-6	medium-sized	TGTGCCAGCAGTTACTCGAGGCCCGGGGCCTCTGGAAACACCATATATTTT	CASSYSRPGASGNTIYF